The clone carrying this T cell receptor (beta chain) showed up just a few times. Its specificity is not known. CDR1 is SGHRS and CDR2 is YFSETQ in the germline V gene. This CDR3 is 14 amino acids long. The germline V and J ends were trimmed by 5 bases and 1 base, with 12 bases remaining between them. An equimolar mix of two oligonucleotides served as the beta constant-region primer for TRBC1 and TRBC2. TCRdb recomputed calls from the UMI-ligation and nested PCR reads with MiXCR, one row per CDR3 protein. The table includes some 150,000 distinct CDR3 sequences, approximately 15% detected once. This entry is derived from a study of naive and memory T cell subsets. Study findings and constraints: Gini index rose across naive, CM, EM and EMRA in CD4 and CD8. RNA-based TCR counts may shift with T cell activation and differentiation.

This sequence originates from a human donor in good health. Sequenced: naive CD4+ T cells from blood. This sequence joins TRBV5-1 and TRBJ1-1, with D maybe TRBD1 (5 bases). The CDR3 DNA follows: TGCGCCAGCAGTAATGGGACGAAGAACACTGAAGCTTTCTTT. The encoded protein is CASSNGTKNTEAFF.